This T cell receptor (beta chain) was sequenced during a study of T cell changes during pregnancy in multiple sclerosis. TCRdb keeps only in-frame clones here, not all; method: immunoSEQ multiplex PCR. The sample consists of fewer than 75,000 clones, approximately 93% of them appearing once. CDR1 is MNHEY, CDR2 SMNVEV, per germline (reference sequence). The CDR3 contains 14 residues. The trim removed 5 bases at V and 5 bases at J, leaving 8 bases unmatched. Sample: peripheral blood, taken in the second trimester of pregnancy. This receptor was obtained from a female donor with multiple sclerosis, enrolled in a pregnancy study. This chain links TRBV27 with TRBJ1-1; the match to TRBD1 covers 7 bases. CDR3 sequence: CASSAEQGSTEAFF. The CDR3, as DNA: TGTGCCAGCAGTGCCGAACAGGGGAGTACTGAAGCTTTCTTT.